This T cell receptor beta chain is drawn from a study of lymphopenia after photon versus proton radiotherapy. This CDR3 region has 15 residues. Per germline, CDR1 SGHVS and CDR2 FNYEAQ. The V segment lost 4 bases and the J segment 5 bases; nucleotides outside the gene matches: 7. Study results and caveats: Better survival with proton therapy was suggested as possible, not demonstrated. Post-nadir TCR diversity decline inversely tracked overall survival among those who died. After the lymphocyte nadir, photon-treated repertoires showed oligoclonal expansion, especially of CD8+ Temra cells. Photon-treated patients lost naive T cells and TCR diversity; proton-treated stayed stable.

Remarks on this clone: What it binds is not known.

Profiling relied on immunoSEQ multiplex PCR, and the TCRdb table lists in-frame clones only, not all of them. The sample contains about 39,000 clones, 90% to 95% of which appear only once. Sequencing used peripheral blood, obtained from a patient treated with photon-based radiotherapy. The gene calls are TRBV7-6 and TRBJ2-2; 7 bases fit TRBD1. The receptor's source is a man between 60 and 70 years old with cholangiocarcinoma. In nucleotides, the CDR3 is TGTGCCAGCAGCTGGCAGGGGGTCGGGACCGGGGAGCTGTTTTTT. Translated, it gives CASSWQGVGTGELFF.